This T cell receptor (beta chain) was sequenced during a study of blood T cell repertoires in COVID-19. Trimming took off 10 bases at V and 4 bases at J, with 10 bases between the two ends. Germline CDR1 and CDR2: MNHEY and SMNVEV (reference sequence). The CDR3 totals 11 residues. Authors' data handling: By means of reference gene primer amplification, nucleated cell counts were estimated. Sequenced by immunoSEQ multiplex PCR; TCRdb stores in-frame clones only, minus some. Clone size and V and J calls were adopted from that table, with D and trimming inferred from the DNA. The sample holds about 190,000 clones, roughly four fifths seen once. This clone was observed a handful of times.

The source of this sequence is a woman aged 45 to 65 with acute or convalescent COVID-19. V is TRBV27 and J is TRBJ1-1; D gene uncertain. Sequencing used peripheral blood. CDR3 nucleotides: TGTGCCATCGGGTCGGGCACTGAAGCTTTCTTT. Residues: CAIGSGTEAFF.